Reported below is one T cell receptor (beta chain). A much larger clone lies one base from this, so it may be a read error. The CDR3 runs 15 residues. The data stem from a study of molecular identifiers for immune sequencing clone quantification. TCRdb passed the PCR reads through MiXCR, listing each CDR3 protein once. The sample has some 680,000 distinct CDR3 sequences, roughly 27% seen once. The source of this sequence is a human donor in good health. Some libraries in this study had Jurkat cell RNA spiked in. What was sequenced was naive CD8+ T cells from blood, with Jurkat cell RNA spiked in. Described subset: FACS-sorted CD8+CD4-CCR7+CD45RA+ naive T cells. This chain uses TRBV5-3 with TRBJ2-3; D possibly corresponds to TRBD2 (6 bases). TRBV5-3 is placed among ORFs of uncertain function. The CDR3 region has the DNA TGTGCCAGCAGCTCGATCGGGGGTAGCACAGATACGCAGTATTTT. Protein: CASSSIGGSTDTQYF.